The clone carrying this T cell receptor beta chain has just one count. How the authors handled the data: Amplified reference gene primers provided the basis for estimating nucleated cell counts. The protocol was immunoSEQ multiplex PCR, while the TCRdb copy is restricted to in-frame clones and leaves out a portion. The V and J calls and clone size were taken over from that table, and D and trimming were inferred from the DNA. This sample has roughly 100,000 clones; over 75% occur once, and the top ten carry approximately 6.2%. This sample stems from a study of blood T cell repertoires in COVID-19. About the research overall: The United States, Italy and Spain supplied acute and convalescent COVID-19 samples. PBMCs, B-cell-depleted T cells, or T cells provided the cDNA or gDNA that made up the material.

The germline gives CDR1 ENHRY, CDR2 SYGVKD. The V and J ends lost 0 bases and 2 bases, in that order; junction bases with no gene match: 4. The CDR3 runs 15 residues. This clonotype was sampled from a human donor in a cohort sampled during active COVID-19. The specimen was peripheral blood. The chain has TRBV10-3 and TRBJ2-7; 7 nucleotides match TRBD1. CDR3 loop: CAISESQGITYEQYF. DNA for the CDR3: TGTGCCATCAGTGAGTCACAGGGGATTACCTACGAGCAGTACTTC.